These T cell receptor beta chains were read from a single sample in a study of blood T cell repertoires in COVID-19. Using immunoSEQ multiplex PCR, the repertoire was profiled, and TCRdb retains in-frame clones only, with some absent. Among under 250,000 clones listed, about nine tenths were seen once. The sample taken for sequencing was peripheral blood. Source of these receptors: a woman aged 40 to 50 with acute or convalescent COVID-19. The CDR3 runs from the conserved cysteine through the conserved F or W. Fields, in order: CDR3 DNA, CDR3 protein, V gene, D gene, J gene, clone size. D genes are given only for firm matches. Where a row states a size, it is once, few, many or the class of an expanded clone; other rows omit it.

TGTGCCAGTAGTATAGCCTCAGGGGGCCTGGGCTACACCTTC | CASSIASGGLGYTF | TRBV19 | TRBD1 | TRBJ1-2 | -
TGCGCCAGCAGCGAAGGACAGCCGAACACTGAAGCTTTCTTT | CASSEGQPNTEAFF | TRBV5-1 | - | TRBJ1-1 | -
TGTGCCAGCAGCTCCCAGGGGCTGAACACTGAAGCTTTCTTT | CASSSQGLNTEAFF | TRBV11-3 | - | TRBJ1-1 | once
TGCGCCAGCAGCTTGGGATCAGGACTAGCGGGGGACTTCACCGGGGAGCTGTTTTTT | CASSLGSGLAGDFTGELFF | TRBV5-1 | TRBD2 | TRBJ2-2 | -
TGTGCTAGTGGTTTGCCCTCGACAGGGGACTATGGCTACACCTTC | CASGLPSTGDYGYTF | TRBV12-5 | TRBD1 | TRBJ1-2 | few
TGTGCCTGGAGTCGGGGGGAGAACACTGAAGCTTTCTTT | CAWSRGENTEAFF | TRBV30 | - | TRBJ1-1 | -
TGTGCCAGCAGTGAATTCGGGGGGGTCAGCTATGGCTACACCTTC | CASSEFGGVSYGYTF | TRBV6-1 | - | TRBJ1-2 | -
TGTGCCAGCAGCCAAGCTCTTAGCGGGAGGCTGAGCTCCTACAATGAGCAGTTCTTC | CASSQALSGRLSSYNEQFF | TRBV3-1/TRBV3-2 | TRBD2 | TRBJ2-1 | -
TGTGCCAGCAGCCTCACCGGGGGGGCGCGGTCCGTGAACACTGAAGCTTTCTTT | CASSLTGGARSVNTEAFF | TRBV7-7 | - | TRBJ1-1 | -
TGTGCCATCAGTGAGTCGGGACAGGCTCCAGATACGCAGTATTTT | CAISESGQAPDTQYF | TRBV10-3 | TRBD1 | TRBJ2-3 | -
TGTGCCAGCACCTCTCCTCGGGGGACTGAAGCTTTCTTT | CASTSPRGTEAFF | TRBV11-2 | - | TRBJ1-1 | -
TGCAGCGTTGAAGGTCTCGCAGGGACTGAAGCTTTCTTT | CSVEGLAGTEAFF | TRBV29-1 | - | TRBJ1-1 | -
TGTGCCAGCAAACTAGCGGGGGGGAGGGCCGAGCTGTTTTTT | CASKLAGGRAELFF | TRBV27 | TRBD2 | TRBJ2-2 | -
TGCGCCAGCAGTGGATCGACAGGGGGAGAGAAAGAGACCCAGTACTTC | CASSGSTGGEKETQYF | TRBV10-2 | TRBD1 | TRBJ2-5 | -
TGTGCCTGGAGTCGTCGCGGGTCTGGGGCCAACGTCCTGACTTTC | CAWSRRGSGANVLTF | TRBV30 | - | TRBJ2-6 | -
TGTGCCAGCAGCCCTGACAGGTTTTATGGCTACACCTTC | CASSPDRFYGYTF | TRBV7-9 | - | TRBJ1-2 | -
TGTGCCAGCAGCCTACTAGCGGGGGGGCTGTTTTTT | CASSLLAGGLFF | TRBV5-4 | TRBD2 | TRBJ2-2 | -
TGTGCCAGCAGTGGACAGTTCCAACCATATGGCTACACCTTC | CASSGQFQPYGYTF | TRBV6-2/TRBV6-3 | - | TRBJ1-2 | -
TGTGCCAGCAGCTCAGGGGTGGGTGCAGCTTTCTTT | CASSSGVGAAFF | TRBV11-2 | - | TRBJ1-1 | once
TGCGCCAGCAGCCATCACAGGGGTGTTGAGGGCTACACCTTC | CASSHHRGVEGYTF | TRBV4-1 | TRBD1 | TRBJ1-2 | -
TGTGCCAGCAGTGAAATGGCTACGCAGTATTTT | CASSEMATQYF | TRBV6-1 | - | TRBJ2-3 | -
TGCGCCAGCAGCTTGAGGACAGTCCAAGAGACCCAGTACTTC | CASSLRTVQETQYF | TRBV5-1 | - | TRBJ2-5 | -
TGCGCCAGCAGCCAGAACGAAGGGACAGCCTTTGAAGCTTTCTTT | CASSQNEGTAFEAFF | TRBV4-1 | TRBD1 | TRBJ1-1 | -
TGTGCCAGCAGTCTATCTAGGGGGGGACTCCAAGAGACCCAGTACTTC | CASSLSRGGLQETQYF | TRBV11-2 | - | TRBJ2-5 | once
TGTGCCAGAAGCTTGAGGGCAGGGGGCAAGGGCAATCAGCCCCAGCATTTT | CARSLRAGGKGNQPQHF | TRBV5-3 | TRBD1 | TRBJ1-5 | -
TGTGCCAGCAGAAAGGGCGCGAACAGGGGTTCAGCTTTCTTT | CASRKGANRGSAFF | TRBV6-5 | TRBD1 | TRBJ1-1 | -
TGCGCCAGCAGCTTGGTAGTACAGGGTCACTATGGCTACACCTTC | CASSLVVQGHYGYTF | TRBV5-1 | - | TRBJ1-2 | -
TGTGCCAGCAGTTACGGGGTAAATGAGCAGTTCTTC | CASSYGVNEQFF | TRBV2 | - | TRBJ2-1 | few
TGTGCCAGCAGTTACGCAGGGGCTAGCACAGATACGCAGTATTTT | CASSYAGASTDTQYF | TRBV6-5 | - | TRBJ2-3 | once
TGTGCCAGCAGCAGTACGAGTTCACCCCTCCACTTT | CASSSTSSPLHF | TRBV21-1 | - | TRBJ1-6 | -
TGTGCCAGCAGTAGGGGACAGGGGGCGGGAGGCTACACCTTC | CASSRGQGAGGYTF | TRBV6-5 | TRBD1 | TRBJ1-2 | -
TGTGCCAGCTCACCAAGGACGGGGGGTGGTACTGAAGCTTTCTTT | CASSPRTGGGTEAFF | TRBV18 | - | TRBJ1-1 | -
TGTGCCAGCAGCGTAGAAATGAGCTCTGGAAACACCATATATTTT | CASSVEMSSGNTIYF | TRBV9 | - | TRBJ1-3 | -
TGCGCCAGCAGCCGAATCGACCGGGATACCGGGGAGCTGTTTTTT | CASSRIDRDTGELFF | TRBV4-1 | - | TRBJ2-2 | few
TGTGCCAGCAGCGCGGACTCTGATACCAGTGGCTACACCTTC | CASSADSDTSGYTF | TRBV2 | - | TRBJ1-2 | -
TGTGCCAGCAGCGGACAGGGGGGCAATCAGCCCCAGCATTTT | CASSGQGGNQPQHF | TRBV9 | TRBD1 | TRBJ1-5 | -
TGTGCCAGCAGATCCGGGACAGGGGGAAACACCATATATTTT | CASRSGTGGNTIYF | TRBV27 | TRBD1 | TRBJ1-3 | few
TGTGCCACCGAGAGCCGCCCACCAAACACTGAAGCTTTCTTT | CATESRPPNTEAFF | TRBV6-5 | - | TRBJ1-1 | -